The clone carrying this T cell receptor beta chain was seen once. Its matching antigen is unknown. The sample originates from a study of T cell responses to AZD1222 COVID-19 vaccine. Study results and caveats: It should be noted that donors were predominantly white British and more often female, and clonal diversity was possibly underestimated. Close to half of all spike-specific TCRs reportedly target regions of the variants that are unmutated. The CD4 TCRs associated with vaccination extended across spike and predominated at 160-218 and 743-854.

The V end lost 6 bases, the J end lost 0 bases, and 8 bases lay between the germline ends. Looked up from germline, CDR1 is MNHEY and CDR2 is SMNVEV (reference sequence). This CDR3 contains 14 residues. Data came from immunoSEQ multiplex PCR; TCRdb stores just in-frame clones and leaves some out. In the table there are 140,000 or so clones, approximately 86% of which are singletons. The chain has TRBV27 and TRBJ1-4; the D gene is possibly TRBD1 (5 bases). This material consisted of peripheral blood, taken 28 days after the second AZD1222 dose. The clonotype comes from an adult who received the AZD1222 COVID-19 vaccine. The CDR3 protein is CASSGAATNEKLFF. In DNA form, the CDR3 reads TGTGCCAGCAGCGGGGCAGCAACTAATGAAAAACTGTTTTTT.